This T cell receptor beta chain derives from a study of blood T cell repertoires in COVID-19. Germline assignment: CDR1 MDHEN and CDR2 SYDVKM. The CDR3 runs to 16 residues. V was cut by 6 bases and J by 7 bases, with 19 bases left in between. Authors' methods: Estimation of nucleated cell counts relied on the amplification of reference gene primers. Clones were read by immunoSEQ multiplex PCR, and TCRdb kept only the in-frame ones, dropping some. V and J calls plus clone size are reproduced from that table; the DNA served to infer D and trimming. The repertoire includes approximately 240,000 clones, about 82% of them detected once, and just under 6.5% sits in the top ten.

Input material: peripheral blood. This chain connects TRBV28 to TRBJ1-6, with a tentative D call TRBD1 (6 bases). This clonotype originated in a woman between 55 and 75 years old with active or convalescent COVID-19. The CDR3 protein is CASSRIQGFNNSPLHF. The DNA for the CDR3 is TGTGCCAGCAGCCGAATTCAGGGGTTTAACAATTCACCCCTCCACTTT.